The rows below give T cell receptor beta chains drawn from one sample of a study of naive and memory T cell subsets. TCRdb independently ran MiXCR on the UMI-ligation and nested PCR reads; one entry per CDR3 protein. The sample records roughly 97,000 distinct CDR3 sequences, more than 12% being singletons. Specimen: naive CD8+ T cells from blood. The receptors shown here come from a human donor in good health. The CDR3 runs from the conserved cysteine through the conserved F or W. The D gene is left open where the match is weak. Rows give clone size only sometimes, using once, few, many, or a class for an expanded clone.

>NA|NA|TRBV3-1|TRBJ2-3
CASTGGGTDTQYF
TGTGCCAGCACCGGGGGAGGCACAGATACGCAGTATTTT
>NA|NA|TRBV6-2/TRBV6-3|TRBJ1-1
CASSYSRRLEAFF
TGTGCCAGCAGTTACTCCCGGCGGCTCGAAGCTTTCTTT
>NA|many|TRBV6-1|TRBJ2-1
CASANWQGSWNEQFF
TGTGCCAGCGCAAATTGGCAGGGGTCCTGGAATGAGCAGTTCTTC
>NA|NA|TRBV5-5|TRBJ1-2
CASSLGAGDGYTF
TGTGCCAGCAGCTTGGGGGCAGGAGATGGCTACACCTTC
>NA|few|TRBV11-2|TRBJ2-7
CASSLAVGYEQYF
TGTGCCAGCAGCTTAGCGGTGGGCTACGAGCAGTACTTC
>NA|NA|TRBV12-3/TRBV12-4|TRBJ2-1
CASCPGTYNEQFF
TGTGCCAGCTGCCCCGGGACCTACAATGAGCAGTTCTTC
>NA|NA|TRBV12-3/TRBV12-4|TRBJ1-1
CASTPSHKTEAFF
TGTGCCAGCACCCCCAGCCACAAGACTGAAGCTTTCTTT
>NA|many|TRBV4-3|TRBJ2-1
CASSPGEARPRYEQFF
TGCGCCAGCAGCCCGGGTGAGGCTAGGCCGAGGTATGAGCAGTTCTTC
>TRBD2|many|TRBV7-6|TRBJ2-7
CASSHDPGTSLEQYF
TGTGCCAGCAGCCACGATCCCGGGACTAGCCTCGAGCAGTACTTC
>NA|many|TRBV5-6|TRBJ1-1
CASSLGTREAFF
TGTGCCAGCAGCTTGGGAACTAGGGAAGCTTTCTTT
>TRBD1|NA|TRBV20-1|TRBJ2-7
CSATPRGQGAYEQYF
TGCAGTGCCACCCCCCGGGGACAGGGGGCCTACGAGCAGTACTTC
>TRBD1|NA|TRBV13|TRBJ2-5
CASSDPDRPGTQYF
TGTGCCAGCAGCGACCCGGACAGGCCAGGGACCCAGTACTTC
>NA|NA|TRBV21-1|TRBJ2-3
CASSARPKVNRFLDTDTQYF
TGTGCCAGCAGCGCCCGTCCGAAGGTCAACAGGTTTCTTGACACAGATACGCAGTATTTT
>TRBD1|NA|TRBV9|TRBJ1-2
CASSVQQGAKSDYGYTF
TGTGCCAGCAGCGTTCAACAGGGGGCTAAGTCGGACTATGGCTACACCTTC
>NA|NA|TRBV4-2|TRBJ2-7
CASSFARDRSYEQYF
TGTGCCAGCAGCTTCGCCCGGGACCGATCCTACGAGCAGTACTTC
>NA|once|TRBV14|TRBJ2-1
CASSQTNYNEQFF
TGTGCCAGCAGCCAGACTAACTACAATGAGCAGTTCTTC
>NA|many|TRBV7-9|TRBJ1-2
CASSPPQLAYGYTF
TGTGCCAGCAGCCCTCCCCAGTTGGCCTATGGCTACACCTTC
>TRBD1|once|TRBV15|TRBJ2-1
CATSRDRDRGQREQFF
TGTGCCACCAGCAGAGACCGGGACAGGGGGCAGCGTGAGCAGTTCTTC
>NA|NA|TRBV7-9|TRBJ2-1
CDSSYSGRGEQFF
TGTGACAGCAGCTATAGCGGTCGCGGTGAGCAGTTCTTC
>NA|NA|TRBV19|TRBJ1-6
CASRAYNSPLHF
TGTGCCAGTAGGGCCTATAATTCACCCCTCCACTTT
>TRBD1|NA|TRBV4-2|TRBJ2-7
CASSQEGQGRIYEQYF
TGTGCCAGCAGCCAAGAGGGACAGGGTAGAATCTACGAGCAGTACTTC
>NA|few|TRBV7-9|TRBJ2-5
CASSSNLQGSETQYF
TGTGCCAGCAGCTCTAACCTACAGGGCTCAGAGACCCAGTACTTC
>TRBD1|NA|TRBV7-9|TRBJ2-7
CASTPPMTGDSYEQYF
TGTGCCAGCACCCCTCCTATGACAGGGGACTCCTACGAGCAGTACTTC
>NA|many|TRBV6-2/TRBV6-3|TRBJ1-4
CASSYSMLRPAANEKLFF
TGTGCCAGCAGTTACTCGATGCTCAGGCCAGCGGCTAATGAAAAACTGTTTTTT
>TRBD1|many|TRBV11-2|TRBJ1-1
CASSPTGGTEAFF
TGTGCCAGCAGCCCTACAGGGGGCACTGAAGCTTTCTTT
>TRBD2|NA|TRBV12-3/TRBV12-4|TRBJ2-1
CASSVSGRDYNEQFF
TGTGCCAGCAGTGTCAGCGGGAGGGATTACAATGAGCAGTTCTTC
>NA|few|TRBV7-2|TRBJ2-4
CASSLGPVPRNIQYF
TGTGCCAGCAGCTTAGGTCCGGTCCCTCGGAACATTCAGTACTTC
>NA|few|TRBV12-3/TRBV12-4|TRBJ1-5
CASSLGYLEPQHF
TGTGCCAGCAGTTTAGGGTACCTGGAGCCCCAGCATTTT
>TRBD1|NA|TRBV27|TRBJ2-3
CASSLATGLMGTQYF
TGTGCCAGCAGTTTGGCGACAGGGCTCATGGGTACGCAGTATTTT
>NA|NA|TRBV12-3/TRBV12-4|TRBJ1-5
CASSPINQPQHF
TGTGCCAGCAGTCCAATAAATCAGCCCCAGCATTTT
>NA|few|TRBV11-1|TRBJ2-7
CASSPPGASLGEQYF
TGTGCCAGCAGCCCCCCGGGAGCCTCTCTTGGGGAGCAGTACTTC
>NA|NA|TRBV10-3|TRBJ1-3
CAIMAGDLSGNTIYF
TGTGCCATCATGGCCGGCGATCTCTCTGGAAACACCATATATTTT
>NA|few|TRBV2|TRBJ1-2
CASSENSSPPNYGYTF
TGTGCCAGCAGTGAGAACAGTTCGCCACCTAACTATGGCTACACCTTC
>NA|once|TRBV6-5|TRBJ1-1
CASSYGSVSVAFF
TGTGCCAGCAGTTACGGAAGCGTGTCTGTAGCTTTCTTT
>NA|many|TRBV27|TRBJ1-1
CASSVSTDGMNTEAFF
TGTGCCAGCAGTGTAAGCACGGACGGAATGAACACTGAAGCTTTCTTT
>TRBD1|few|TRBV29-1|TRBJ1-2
CSVDETGGVVNYGYTF
TGCAGCGTGGACGAGACAGGGGGTGTAGTTAACTATGGCTACACCTTC
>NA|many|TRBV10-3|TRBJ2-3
CAISTGGTDTQYF
TGTGCCATCAGTACCGGGGGCACAGATACGCAGTATTTT
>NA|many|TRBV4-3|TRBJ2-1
CASSPKVRDTDNEQFF
TGCGCCAGCAGCCCCAAAGTCCGGGACACCGACAATGAGCAGTTCTTC
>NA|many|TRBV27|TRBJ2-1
CASSLPSMYNEQFF
TGTGCCAGCAGTTTGCCATCGATGTACAATGAGCAGTTCTTC
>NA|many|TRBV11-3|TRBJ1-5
CASTLGGARNQPQHF
TGTGCCAGCACCCTAGGGGGAGCCCGCAATCAGCCCCAGCATTTT
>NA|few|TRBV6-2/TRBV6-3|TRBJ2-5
CASSYWVDQETQYF
TGTGCCAGCAGTTACTGGGTGGACCAAGAGACCCAGTACTTC
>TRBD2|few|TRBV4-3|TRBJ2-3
CASSQLAGGTDTQYF
TGCGCCAGCAGCCAATTAGCGGGAGGCACAGATACGCAGTATTTT
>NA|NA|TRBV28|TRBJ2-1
CASSLEGLANEQFF
TGTGCCAGCAGCCTTGAGGGACTCGCAAATGAGCAGTTCTTC
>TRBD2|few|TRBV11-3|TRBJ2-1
CASSPGGSGSVYNEQFF
TGTGCCAGCAGCCCTGGGGGGAGCGGGAGCGTGTACAATGAGCAGTTCTTC
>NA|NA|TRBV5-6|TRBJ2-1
CASSGWDTQGEQFF
TGTGCCAGCAGCGGATGGGACACTCAAGGAGAGCAGTTCTTC
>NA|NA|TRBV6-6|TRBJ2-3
CASTNGMGTQYF
TGTGCCAGCACCAACGGGATGGGTACGCAGTATTTT
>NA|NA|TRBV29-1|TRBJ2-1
CSVRAASYNEQFF
TGCAGCGTTCGAGCGGCCTCCTACAATGAGCAGTTCTTC
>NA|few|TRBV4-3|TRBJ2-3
CASSQDGGVDTQYF
TGCGCCAGCAGCCAAGATGGGGGCGTGGATACGCAGTATTTT
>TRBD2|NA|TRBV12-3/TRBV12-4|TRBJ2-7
CASKDSAGAYEQYF
TGTGCCAGCAAGGACTCAGCGGGAGCCTACGAGCAGTACTTC
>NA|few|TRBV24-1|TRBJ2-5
CATSEGGLETQYF
TGTGCCACCAGCGAAGGGGGATTAGAGACCCAGTACTTC
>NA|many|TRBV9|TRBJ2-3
CASSVVGGGTDTQYF
TGTGCCAGCAGCGTAGTGGGGGGCGGCACAGATACGCAGTATTTT
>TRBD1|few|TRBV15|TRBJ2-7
CATTPTGKVHEQYF
TGTGCCACCACCCCGACAGGGAAGGTCCACGAGCAGTACTTC
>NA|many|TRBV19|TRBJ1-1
CASSIFSSNTEAFF
TGTGCCAGTAGTATCTTTTCCAGTAACACTGAAGCTTTCTTT
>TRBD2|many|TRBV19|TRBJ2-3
CASSIGRESADTQYF
TGTGCCAGTAGTATAGGGCGGGAGAGTGCAGATACGCAGTATTTT
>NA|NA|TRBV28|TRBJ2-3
CASWGPSDTQYF
TGTGCCAGTTGGGGGCCTTCAGATACGCAGTATTTT
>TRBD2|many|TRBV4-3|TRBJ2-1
CASGGFKREGYNEQFF
TGCGCCAGCGGGGGATTTAAGCGGGAGGGATACAATGAGCAGTTCTTC